This TCR beta chain was sequenced for a study of Ad26.COV2.S vaccination and SARS-CoV-2 variants. V shed 0 bases and J shed 8 bases, with 19 bases lying between them. The CDR3 loop spans 16 amino acids. Germline CDR1 reads MNHEY; CDR2 reads SVGAGI. This table comes from immunoSEQ multiplex PCR, and its TCRdb copy is limited to in-frame clones, with some not included. The sample contains about 480,000 clones, approximately 90% of which appear only once. Treatment specified: 19 received Ad26.COV2.S at low or high dose, single or two shots; 5 received placebo; per-sample allocation not given. Vaccine and placebo recipients were sampled on day 63 after the first injection.

The clonotype was recovered from a person aged 18-65 years who received the Ad26.COV2.S COVID-19 vaccine or a placebo. The rearrangement uses TRBV6-5 and TRBJ1-2; a possible D gene is TRBD1 (5 bases). The specimen was peripheral blood, collected in a trial of Ad26.COV2.S vaccine versus placebo. This CDR3 is CASSYSGGAQIGGYTF. Written as DNA, the CDR3 is TGTGCCAGCAGTTACTCCGGCGGGGCGCAGATCGGAGGCTACACCTTC.